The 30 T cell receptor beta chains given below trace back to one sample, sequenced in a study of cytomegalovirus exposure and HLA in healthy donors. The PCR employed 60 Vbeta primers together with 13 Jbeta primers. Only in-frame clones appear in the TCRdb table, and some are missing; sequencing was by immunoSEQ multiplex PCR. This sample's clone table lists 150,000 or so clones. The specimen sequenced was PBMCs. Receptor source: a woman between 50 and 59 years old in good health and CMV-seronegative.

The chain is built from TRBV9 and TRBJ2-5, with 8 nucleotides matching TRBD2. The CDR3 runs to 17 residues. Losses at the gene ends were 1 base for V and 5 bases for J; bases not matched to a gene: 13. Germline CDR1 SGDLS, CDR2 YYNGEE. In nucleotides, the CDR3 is TGTGCCAGCAGCGTAATGGGTAGCGGGACGCCGGGGGAGACCCAGTACTTC. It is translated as CASSVMGSGTPGETQYF.

The CDR3 nucleotides are TGTGCCAGCTCACCAGAAGGGAGGGATCAGCCCCAGCATTTT. It specifies CASSPEGRDQPQHF. The chain uses TRBV18 and TRBJ1-5; D is unresolved. Trimming removed 2 bases at V and 5 bases at J, with 10 bases between. There are 14 residues in the CDR3. Per the germline V gene, CDR1 is KGHSH and CDR2 is LQKENI.

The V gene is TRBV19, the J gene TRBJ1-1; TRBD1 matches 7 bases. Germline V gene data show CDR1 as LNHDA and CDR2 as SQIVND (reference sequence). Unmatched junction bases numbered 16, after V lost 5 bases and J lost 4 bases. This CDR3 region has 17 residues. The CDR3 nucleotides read TGTGCCAGTAGTTACCCGGAGTTCGGGACAGAGAGCACTGAAGCTTTCTTT. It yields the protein CASSYPEFGTESTEAFF. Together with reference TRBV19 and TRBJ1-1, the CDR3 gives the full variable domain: DGGITQSPKYLFRKEGQNVTLSCEQNLNHDAMYWYRQDPGQGLRLIYYSQIVNDFQKGDIAEGYSVSREKKESFPLTVTSAQKNPTAFYLCASSYPEFGTESTEAFFGQGTRLTVV.

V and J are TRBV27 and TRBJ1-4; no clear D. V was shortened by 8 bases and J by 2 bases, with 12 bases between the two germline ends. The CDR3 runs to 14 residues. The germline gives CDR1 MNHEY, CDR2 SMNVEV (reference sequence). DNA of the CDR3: TGTGCCAGCCGTAGTGCCTACACTAATGAAAAACTGTTTTTT. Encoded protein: CASRSAYTNEKLFF. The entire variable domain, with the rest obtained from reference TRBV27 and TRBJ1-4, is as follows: EAQVTQNPRYLITVTGKKLTVTCSQNMNHEYMSWYRQDPGLGLRQIYYSMNVEVTDKGDVPEGYKVSRKEKRNFPLILESPSPNQTSLYFCASRSAYTNEKLFFGSGTQLSVL.

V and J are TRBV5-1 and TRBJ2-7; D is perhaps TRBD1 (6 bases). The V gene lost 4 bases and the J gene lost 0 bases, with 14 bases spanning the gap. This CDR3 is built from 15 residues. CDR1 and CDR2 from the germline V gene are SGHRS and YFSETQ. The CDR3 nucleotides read TGCGCCAGCAGCCCCCTGGACAGCAGCTCCTACGAGCAGTACTTC. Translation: CASSPLDSSSYEQYF.

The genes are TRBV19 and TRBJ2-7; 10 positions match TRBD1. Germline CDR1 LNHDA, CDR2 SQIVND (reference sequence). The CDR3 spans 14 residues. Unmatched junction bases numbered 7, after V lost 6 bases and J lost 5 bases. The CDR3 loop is CASSVGQGVDEQYF. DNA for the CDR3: TGTGCCAGTAGCGTTGGACAGGGGGTCGACGAGCAGTACTTC.

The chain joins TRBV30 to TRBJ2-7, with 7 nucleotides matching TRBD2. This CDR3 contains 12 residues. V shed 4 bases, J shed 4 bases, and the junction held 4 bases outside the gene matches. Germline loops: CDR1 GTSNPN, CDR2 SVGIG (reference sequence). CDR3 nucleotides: TGTGCCTGGACTAGCGGTTTGTACGAGCAGTACTTC. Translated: CAWTSGLYEQYF. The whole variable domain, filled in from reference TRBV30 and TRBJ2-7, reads SQTIHQWPATLVQPVGSPLSLECTVEGTSNPNLYWYRQAAGRGLQLLFYSVGIGQISSEVPQNLSASRPQDRQFILSSKKLLLSDSGFYLCAWTSGLYEQYFGPGTRLTVT.

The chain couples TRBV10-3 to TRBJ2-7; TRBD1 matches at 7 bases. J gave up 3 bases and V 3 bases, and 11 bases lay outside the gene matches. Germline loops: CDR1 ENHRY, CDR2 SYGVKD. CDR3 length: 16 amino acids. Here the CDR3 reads CAISEGLGTAIYEQYF. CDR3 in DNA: TGTGCCATCAGTGAAGGTTTAGGGACAGCGATCTACGAGCAGTACTTC.

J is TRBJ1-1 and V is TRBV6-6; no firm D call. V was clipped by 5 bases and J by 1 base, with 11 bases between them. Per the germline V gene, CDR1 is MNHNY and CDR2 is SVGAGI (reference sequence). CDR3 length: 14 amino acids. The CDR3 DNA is TGTGCCAGCAGTCCATGGGCAGGGAACACTGAAGCTTTCTTT. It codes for CASSPWAGNTEAFF.

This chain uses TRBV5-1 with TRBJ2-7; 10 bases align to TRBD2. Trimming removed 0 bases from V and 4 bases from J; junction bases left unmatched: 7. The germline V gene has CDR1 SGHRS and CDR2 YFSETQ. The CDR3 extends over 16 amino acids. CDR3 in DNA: TGCGCCAGCAGCTTGGAACATAGCGGGGGGAAGTACGAGCAGTACTTC. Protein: CASSLEHSGGKYEQYF. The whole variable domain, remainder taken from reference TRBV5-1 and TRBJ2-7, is KAGVTQTPRYLIKTRGQQVTLSCSPISGHRSVSWYQQTPGQGLQFLFEYFSETQRNKGNFPGRFSGRQFSNSRSEMNVSTLELGDSALYLCASSLEHSGGKYEQYFGPGTRLTVT.

CDR3 sequence reads: CASSSLAGGQDTQYF. CDR3 nucleotides: TGTGCCAGCAGTTCCCTAGCGGGAGGGCAAGATACGCAGTATTTT. The J gene is TRBJ2-3, the V gene TRBV28, with 12 nucleotides matching TRBD2. Germline V lookup: CDR1 MDHEN, CDR2 SYDVKM. The trim removed 4 bases at V and 5 bases at J, leaving 4 bases unmatched. The CDR3 is 15 amino acids.

The CDR3 spells CASSQDPRRLAEQYF. DNA of the CDR3: TGCGCCAGCAGCCAAGATCCCCGAAGACTAGCCGAGCAGTACTTC. This chain connects TRBV4-1 to TRBJ2-7; 7 nucleotides agree with TRBD2. CDR3 size: 15 residues. The V segment lost 0 bases and the J segment 6 bases; nucleotides outside the gene matches: 8. Germline V gives CDR1 MGHRA, CDR2 YSYEKL.

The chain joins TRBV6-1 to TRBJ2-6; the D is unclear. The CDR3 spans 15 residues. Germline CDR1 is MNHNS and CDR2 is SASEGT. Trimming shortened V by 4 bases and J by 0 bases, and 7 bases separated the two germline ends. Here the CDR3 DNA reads TGTGCCAGCAGTGCCCACAGCTCTGGGGCCAACGTCCTGACTTTC. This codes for CASSAHSSGANVLTF.

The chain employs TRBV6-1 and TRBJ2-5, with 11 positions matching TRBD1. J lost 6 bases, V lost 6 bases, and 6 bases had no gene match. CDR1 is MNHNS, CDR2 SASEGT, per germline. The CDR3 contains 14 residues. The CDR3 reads CASRPGQGEKTQYF. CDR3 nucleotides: TGTGCCAGCAGGCCGGGACAGGGGGAAAAGACCCAGTACTTC.

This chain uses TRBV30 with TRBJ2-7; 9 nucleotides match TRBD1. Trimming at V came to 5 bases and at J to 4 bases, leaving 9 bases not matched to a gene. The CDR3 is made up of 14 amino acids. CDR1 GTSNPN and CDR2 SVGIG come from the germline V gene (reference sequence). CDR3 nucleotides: TGTGCCTGGCCCCCCGGGACAGGGCAGTACGAGCAGTACTTC. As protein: CAWPPGTGQYEQYF.

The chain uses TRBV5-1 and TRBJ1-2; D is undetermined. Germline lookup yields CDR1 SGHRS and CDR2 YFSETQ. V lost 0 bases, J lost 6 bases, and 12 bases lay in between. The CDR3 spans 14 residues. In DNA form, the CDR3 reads TGCGCCAGCAGCTTGGCCCTAGGGAGGGATGGCTACACCTTC. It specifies CASSLALGRDGYTF.

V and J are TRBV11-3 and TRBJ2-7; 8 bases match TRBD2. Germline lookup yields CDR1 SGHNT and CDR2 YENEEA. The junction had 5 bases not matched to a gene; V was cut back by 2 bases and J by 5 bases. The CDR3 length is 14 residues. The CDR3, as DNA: TGTGCCAGCAGCTTAAGCGGGAGACTTCACGAGCAGTACTTC. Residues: CASSLSGRLHEQYF.

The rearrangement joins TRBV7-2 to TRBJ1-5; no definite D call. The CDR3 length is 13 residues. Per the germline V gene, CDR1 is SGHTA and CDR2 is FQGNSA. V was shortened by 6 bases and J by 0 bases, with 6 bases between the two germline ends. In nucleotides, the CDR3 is TGTGCCAGCAGTGCTAATAGCAATCAGCCCCAGCATTTT. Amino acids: CASSANSNQPQHF.

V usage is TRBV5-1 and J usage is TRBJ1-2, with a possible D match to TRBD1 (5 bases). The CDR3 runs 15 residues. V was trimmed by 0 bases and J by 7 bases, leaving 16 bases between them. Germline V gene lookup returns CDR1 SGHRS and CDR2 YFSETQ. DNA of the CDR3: TGCGCCAGCAGCTTGGAGGCCAGGGCGATGGGTGGCTACACCTTC. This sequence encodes CASSLEARAMGGYTF. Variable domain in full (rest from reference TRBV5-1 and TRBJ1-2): KAGVTQTPRYLIKTRGQQVTLSCSPISGHRSVSWYQQTPGQGLQFLFEYFSETQRNKGNFPGRFSGRQFSNSRSEMNVSTLELGDSALYLCASSLEARAMGGYTFGSGTRLTVV.

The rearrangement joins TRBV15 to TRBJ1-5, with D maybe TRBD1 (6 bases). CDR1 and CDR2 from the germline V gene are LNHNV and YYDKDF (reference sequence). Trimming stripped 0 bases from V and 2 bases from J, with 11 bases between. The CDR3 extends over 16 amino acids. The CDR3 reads CATSRDRTVGNQPQHF. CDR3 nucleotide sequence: TGTGCCACCAGCAGAGATAGGACAGTCGGCAATCAGCCCCAGCATTTT.

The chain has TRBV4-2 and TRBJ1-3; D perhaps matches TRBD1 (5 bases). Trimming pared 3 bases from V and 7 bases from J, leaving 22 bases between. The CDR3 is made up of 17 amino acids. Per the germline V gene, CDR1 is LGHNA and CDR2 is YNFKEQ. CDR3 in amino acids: CASSQTFDRRAGNTIYF. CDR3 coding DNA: TGTGCCAGCAGCCAGACCTTCGACCGCAGGGCGGGGAACACCATATATTTT.

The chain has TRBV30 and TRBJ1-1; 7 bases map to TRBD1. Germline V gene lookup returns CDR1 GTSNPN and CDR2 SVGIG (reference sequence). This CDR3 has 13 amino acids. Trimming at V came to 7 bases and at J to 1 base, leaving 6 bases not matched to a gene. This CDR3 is CASPDRENTEAFF. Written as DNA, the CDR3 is TGTGCCTCTCCCGACAGGGAGAACACTGAAGCTTTCTTT.

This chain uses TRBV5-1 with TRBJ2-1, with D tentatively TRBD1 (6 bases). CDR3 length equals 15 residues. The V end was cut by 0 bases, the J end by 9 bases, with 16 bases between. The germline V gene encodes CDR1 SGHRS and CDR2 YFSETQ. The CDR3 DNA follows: TGCGCCAGCAGCTTGGACAGGGCCACAAGATTTGAGCAGTTCTTC. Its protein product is CASSLDRATRFEQFF.

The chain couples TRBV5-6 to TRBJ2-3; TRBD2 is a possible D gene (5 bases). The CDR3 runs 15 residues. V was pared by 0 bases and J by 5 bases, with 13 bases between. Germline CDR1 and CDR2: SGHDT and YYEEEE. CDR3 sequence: CASSLAGGRGDTQYF. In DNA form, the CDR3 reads TGTGCCAGCAGCTTGGCAGGAGGTCGGGGAGATACGCAGTATTTT.

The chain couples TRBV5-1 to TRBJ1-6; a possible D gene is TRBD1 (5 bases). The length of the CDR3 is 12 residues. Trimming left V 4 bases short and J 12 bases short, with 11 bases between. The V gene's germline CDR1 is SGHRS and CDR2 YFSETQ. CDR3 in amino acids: CASSPGRGPLHF. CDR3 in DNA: TGCGCCAGCAGCCCGGGTAGGGGACCCCTCCACTTT.

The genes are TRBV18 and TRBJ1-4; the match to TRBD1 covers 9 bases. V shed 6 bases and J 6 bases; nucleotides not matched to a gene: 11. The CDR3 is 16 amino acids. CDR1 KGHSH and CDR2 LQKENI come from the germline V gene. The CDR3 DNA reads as TGTGCCAGCTCCCCAATACCGGGACAGGGTCATGAAAAACTGTTTTTT. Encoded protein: CASSPIPGQGHEKLFF.

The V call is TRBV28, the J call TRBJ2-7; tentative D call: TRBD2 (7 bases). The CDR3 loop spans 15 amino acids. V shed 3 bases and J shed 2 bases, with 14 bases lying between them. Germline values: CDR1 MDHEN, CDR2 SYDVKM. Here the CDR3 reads CASSFLRGGPYEQYF. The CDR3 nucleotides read TGTGCCAGCAGTTTTCTGAGGGGGGGGCCCTACGAGCAGTACTTC.

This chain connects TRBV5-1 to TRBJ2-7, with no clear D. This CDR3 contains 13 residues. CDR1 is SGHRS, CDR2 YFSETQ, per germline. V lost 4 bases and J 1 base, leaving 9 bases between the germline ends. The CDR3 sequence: CASSATDSYEQYF. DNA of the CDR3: TGCGCCAGCAGCGCTACAGATTCCTACGAGCAGTACTTC.

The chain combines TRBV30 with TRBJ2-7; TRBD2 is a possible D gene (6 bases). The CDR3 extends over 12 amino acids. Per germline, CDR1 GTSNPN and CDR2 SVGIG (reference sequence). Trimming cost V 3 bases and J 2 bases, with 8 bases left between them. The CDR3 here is CAWRDYTYEQYF. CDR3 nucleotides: TGTGCCTGGAGGGACTATACCTACGAGCAGTACTTC. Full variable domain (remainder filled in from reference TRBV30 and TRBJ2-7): SQTIHQWPATLVQPVGSPLSLECTVEGTSNPNLYWYRQAAGRGLQLLFYSVGIGQISSEVPQNLSASRPQDRQFILSSKKLLLSDSGFYLCAWRDYTYEQYFGPGTRLTVT.

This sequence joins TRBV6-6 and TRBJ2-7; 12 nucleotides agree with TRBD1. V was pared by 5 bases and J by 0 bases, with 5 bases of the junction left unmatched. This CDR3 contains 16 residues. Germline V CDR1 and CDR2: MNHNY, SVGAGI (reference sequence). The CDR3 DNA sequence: TGTGCCAGCAGTGGGACAGGGGGCTCCGGCTCCTACGAGCAGTACTTC. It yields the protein CASSGTGGSGSYEQYF.